These 27 T cell receptor beta chains came from one sample sequenced in a study of blood T cell repertoires in COVID-19. Sequenced by immunoSEQ multiplex PCR; TCRdb stores in-frame clones only, minus some. In the table there are hundreds of thousands of clones, around 83% of which are singletons. The specimen sequenced was peripheral blood. All receptors derive from a man aged 35-49 years with acute or convalescent COVID-19.

The gene calls are TRBV6-1 and TRBJ1-6; 11 bases match TRBD1. The J segment lost 6 bases and the V segment lost 3 bases, leaving 7 bases of the junction unmatched. This CDR3 comprises 17 residues. The V gene's germline CDR1 is MNHNS and CDR2 SASEGT. The CDR3 DNA reads as TGTGCCAGCAGTGACTTCGTGGACAGGGGGCCTAATTCACCCCTCCACTTT. As protein: CASSDFVDRGPNSPLHF.

The V gene is TRBV11-3, the J gene TRBJ2-1; perhaps TRBD2 as D (5 bases). The V end was cut by 3 bases, the J end by 5 bases, with 5 bases between. Germline V gene sequence: CDR1 SGHNT, CDR2 YENEEA. The CDR3 runs 12 residues. The CDR3 is CASSLRDNEQFF. CDR3 bases: TGTGCCAGCAGCTTGCGGGACAATGAGCAGTTCTTC.

The V gene is TRBV12-1, the J gene TRBJ1-3; TRBD1 is taken as the D call from the table, unchecked against the DNA. TRBV12-1 is assigned pseudogene status. The CDR3 runs 16 residues. The CDR3 sequence is CASSFAKQGRGNTIYF. Here the CDR3 DNA reads TGTGCCAGCAGCTTTGCGAAACAGGGCCGAGGGAACACCATATATTTT.

This clone was counted a few times. The gene calls are TRBV27 and TRBJ1-2, with D tentatively TRBD1 (5 bases). This CDR3 is 16 amino acids long. Germline-derived CDR1 and CDR2 are MNHEY and SMNVEV (reference sequence). Trimming shortened V by 2 bases and J by 3 bases, and 16 bases separated the two germline ends. CDR3 DNA sequence: TGTGCCAGCAGTTTAAACTCGGGACTGGGCGACTATGGCTACACCTTC. Its protein is CASSLNSGLGDYGYTF.

The chain employs TRBV30 and TRBJ1-1; 12 bases map to TRBD1. Unmatched junction bases numbered 2, after V lost 2 bases and J lost 10 bases. The CDR3 sequence is 12 residues long. Germline-derived CDR1 and CDR2 are GTSNPN and SVGIG (reference sequence). CDR3 loop: CAWSWDRGPAFF. CDR3 DNA: TGTGCCTGGAGTTGGGACAGGGGGCCAGCTTTCTTT.

The chain carries TRBV28 and TRBJ1-6; D is uncertain. This CDR3 has 17 residues. Germline V CDR1 and CDR2: MDHEN, SYDVKM. V gave up 3 bases and J gave up 1 base, with 13 bases separating them. CDR3 in amino acids: CASSFSLSGSYNSPLHF. The CDR3 coding sequence is TGTGCCAGCAGTTTCTCCCTTTCGGGTTCCTATAATTCACCCCTCCACTTT.

V and J are TRBV11-1 and TRBJ2-3, with 9 bases lining up with TRBD1. With V trimmed by 4 bases and J by 5 bases, 7 bases remained unmatched. Looked up from germline, CDR1 is SGHAT and CDR2 is FQDESV (reference sequence). CDR3 size: 15 residues. The CDR3 spells CASSSGQGRGDTQYF. As DNA, the CDR3 is TGTGCCAGCAGCTCGGGACAGGGAAGGGGAGATACGCAGTATTTT. Using reference TRBV11-1 and TRBJ2-3 for the parts outside the CDR3, the full variable domain is EAEVAQSPRYKITEKSQAVAFWCDPISGHATLYWYRQILGQGPELLVQFQDESVVDDSQLPKDRFSAERLKGVDSTLKIQPAELGDSAMYLCASSSGQGRGDTQYFGPGTRLTVL.

The chain joins TRBV30 to TRBJ1-1, with TRBD1 matching 7 bases. There are 14 residues in the CDR3. With V trimmed by 3 bases and J by 1 base, 5 bases remained unmatched. Germline V gene sequence: CDR1 GTSNPN, CDR2 SVGIG (reference sequence). The CDR3, as DNA: TGTGCCTGGAGACGGGGACAGCCGAACACTGAAGCTTTCTTT. Protein sequence: CAWRRGQPNTEAFF.

The rearrangement links TRBV10-3 to TRBJ1-2, with D possibly being TRBD1 (6 bases). Deletions cut 3 bases from V and 3 bases from J, with 11 bases between. CDR3 length: 14 amino acids. Germline V gene data show CDR1 as ENHRY and CDR2 as SYGVKD. The CDR3 coding sequence is TGTGCCATCAGTGACGAGGCAGGGGACTATGGCTACACCTTC. It codes for CAISDEAGDYGYTF.

V gene TRBV10-3 combines with J gene TRBJ1-2, with D perhaps matching TRBD1 (5 bases). This CDR3 is built from 14 residues. V shed 0 bases and J shed 4 bases, with 9 bases lying between them. The germline gives CDR1 ENHRY, CDR2 SYGVKD. The CDR3 nucleotides read TGTGCCATCAGTGAGTCCCGGGGGAGCTATGGCTACACCTTC. Translation gives CAISESRGSYGYTF.

The chain is built from TRBV10-1 and TRBJ2-2; possibly TRBD2 for D (6 bases). Germline assignment: CDR1 WNHNN and CDR2 SYGVQD (reference sequence). This CDR3 spans 13 amino acids. V was cut by 11 bases and J by 5 bases, with 15 bases left in between. The DNA for the CDR3 is TGCGCCGCAACGGCGGGGTATACCGGGGAGCTGTTTTTT. Its translation: CAATAGYTGELFF.

The chain couples TRBV14 to TRBJ2-7; tentative D call: TRBD1 (6 bases). This CDR3 spans 14 amino acids. CDR1 and CDR2 (germline): SGHDN, FVKESK. V gave up 6 bases and J gave up 0 bases, with 12 bases separating them. The CDR3 region is CASRSGADSYEQYF. The CDR3, as DNA: TGTGCCAGCAGGTCAGGGGCAGACTCCTACGAGCAGTACTTC.

The chain joins TRBV30 to TRBJ1-2; possibly TRBD1 for D (5 bases). V lost 1 base and J 3 bases, leaving 9 bases between the germline ends. Germline CDR1 reads GTSNPN; CDR2 reads SVGIG (reference sequence). The CDR3 is 13 residues long. The CDR3, as DNA: TGTGCCTGGAGTGGGGGCGGATACTATGGCTACACCTTC. Its protein product is CAWSGGGYYGYTF.

The chain couples TRBV10-3 to TRBJ2-7; 14 bases agree with TRBD2. Germline V gene data show CDR1 as ENHRY and CDR2 as SYGVKD. Germline trimming cut 6 bases from V and 6 bases from J; bases unmatched to any gene: 4. The CDR3 runs to 14 residues. This CDR3 is CAIRTSGGAAEQYF. Here the CDR3 DNA reads TGTGCCATCAGGACTAGCGGGGGGGCCGCCGAGCAGTACTTC.

This chain uses TRBV2 with TRBJ2-7; TRBD1 aligns across 9 bases. This CDR3 comprises 16 residues. J lost 5 bases, V lost 4 bases, and 12 bases had no gene match. Germline V CDR1 and CDR2: SNHLY, FYNNEI. CDR3 nucleotides: TGTGCCAGCAGTGGTATTAGGACAGGGGATATCCACGAGCAGTACTTC. Translation: CASSGIRTGDIHEQYF.

This clone was observed a few times. The chain couples TRBV18 to TRBJ1-1; possibly TRBD1 for D (5 bases). Trimming removed 7 bases at V and 0 bases at J, with 15 bases between. Germline V gives CDR1 KGHSH, CDR2 LQKENI. This CDR3 spans 15 amino acids. As DNA, the CDR3 is TGTGCCAGCTGCAACCAAAAGGGGATGAACACTGAAGCTTTCTTT. It yields the protein CASCNQKGMNTEAFF.

The table lists this clone with a count of one. This chain connects TRBV6-4 to TRBJ1-2, with D possibly being TRBD1 (5 bases). V was shortened by 7 bases and J by 0 bases, with 15 bases between the two germline ends. Germline CDR1 reads MRHNA; CDR2 reads SNTAGT. The CDR3 is 15 amino acids. CDR3 nucleotide sequence: TGTGCCAGCACTCCCGGCGGAGGGGCTAACTATGGCTACACCTTC. Its protein is CASTPGGGANYGYTF.

This chain connects TRBV6-4 to TRBJ2-3, with 11 bases that match TRBD2. Germline lookup yields CDR1 MRHNA and CDR2 SNTAGT. V shed 6 bases, J shed 4 bases, and the junction held 3 bases outside the gene matches. CDR3 length: 14 amino acids. As DNA, the CDR3 is TGTGCCAGCAGGGCGGGACTAGCGGCAGATACGCAGTATTTT. This translates into CASRAGLAADTQYF.

The gene calls are TRBV5-6 and TRBJ1-5, with 11 bases identical to TRBD1. This CDR3 is 15 amino acids long. Per the germline V gene, CDR1 is SGHDT and CDR2 is YYEEEE. J gave up 7 bases and V 2 bases, and 5 bases lay outside the gene matches. CDR3 protein: CASSFRDRGGQPQHF. In DNA, the CDR3 is TGTGCCAGCAGCTTCCGGGACAGGGGGGGGCAGCCCCAGCATTTT.

A word on this clone: Other DNA sequences within the sample encode an identical CDR3. The genes are TRBV29-1 and TRBJ1-1; D not resolved. Germline V gives CDR1 SQVTM, CDR2 ANQGSEA. This CDR3 comprises 12 residues. The V and J ends lost 3 bases and 1 base respectively, with 6 bases between them. CDR3 residues: CSVEGGNTEAFF. CDR3 in DNA: TGCAGCGTTGAGGGAGGGAACACTGAAGCTTTCTTT. The whole variable domain, remainder taken from reference TRBV29-1 and TRBJ1-1, is SAVISQKPSRDICQRGTSLTIQCQVDSQVTMMFWYRQQPGQSLTLIATANQGSEATYESGFVIDKFPISRPNLTFSTLTVSNMSPEDSSIYLCSVEGGNTEAFFGQGTRLTVV.

The chain recombines TRBV19 with TRBJ2-6, with a weak D call TRBD1 (5 bases). V was trimmed by 3 bases and J by 0 bases, leaving 12 bases between them. From germline, CDR1 is LNHDA and CDR2 SQIVND (reference sequence). The CDR3 extends over 17 amino acids. The CDR3 nucleotides are TGTGCCAGTAGTATTGGCAGGGTTGGCTCTGGGGCCAACGTCCTGACTTTC. This encodes CASSIGRVGSGANVLTF.

The CDR3 is CASSQGSPGVSQYF. The CDR3, as DNA: TGTGCCAGCAGCCAAGGGAGCCCTGGAGTGTCGCAGTATTTT. The rearrangement uses TRBV3-1 (or the pseudogene TRBV3-2) and TRBJ2-3; D ambiguous. V lost 1 base and J 10 bases, leaving 15 bases between the germline ends. This CDR3 is built from 14 residues. CDR1 LGHDT and CDR2 YNNKEL come from the germline V gene (reference sequence).

The V and J genes are TRBV27 and TRBJ2-7; 7 nucleotides match TRBD1. The germline gives CDR1 MNHEY, CDR2 SMNVEV (reference sequence). The length of the CDR3 is 12 residues. Trimming took 7 bases from V and 4 from J; bases not matched to a gene: 4. The CDR3 DNA follows: TGTGCCAGCAAAGACAGGGATTACGAGCAGTACTTC. Its translation is CASKDRDYEQYF.

V usage is TRBV6-5 and J usage is TRBJ2-3; 9 positions match TRBD1. The trim removed 6 bases at V and 4 bases at J, leaving 2 bases unmatched. Germline V gene data show CDR1 as MNHEY and CDR2 as SVGAGI. This CDR3 region has 13 residues. CDR3 sequence (DNA): TGTGCCAGCAGGGACAGGGGCCCAGATACGCAGTATTTT. As protein: CASRDRGPDTQYF.

The chain carries TRBV5-1 and TRBJ2-1; no reliable D call. The CDR3 covers 13 residues. Germline CDR1 is SGHRS and CDR2 is YFSETQ. V lost 1 base and J lost 6, with 8 bases in between. The chain's CDR3 is CASSLIPGNEQFF. The CDR3 DNA reads as TGCGCCAGCAGCTTGATCCCGGGCAATGAGCAGTTCTTC.

Details on this clone: The sample has other DNA sequences that encode this CDR3 too. The rearrangement uses TRBV4-3 and TRBJ1-2; 9 positions match TRBD1. Looked up from germline, CDR1 is LGHNA and CDR2 is YSLEER. CDR3 length: 14 residues. Trimming cost V 3 bases and J 2 bases; bases outside gene matches: 1. CDR3 sequence (DNA): TGCGCCAGCAGCCAGGACAGGGGAAACTATGGCTACACCTTC. Residues: CASSQDRGNYGYTF.

The genes are TRBV12-5 and TRBJ2-5; 15 bases fit TRBD2. Per germline, CDR1 LGHNT and CDR2 FRNRAP. Trimming removed 6 bases from V and 5 bases from J; junction bases left unmatched: 10. This CDR3 region has 17 residues. The CDR3 protein is CASGPRTSGGALETQYF. The CDR3 region has the DNA TGTGCTAGTGGACCGCGGACTAGCGGGGGGGCATTGGAGACCCAGTACTTC.